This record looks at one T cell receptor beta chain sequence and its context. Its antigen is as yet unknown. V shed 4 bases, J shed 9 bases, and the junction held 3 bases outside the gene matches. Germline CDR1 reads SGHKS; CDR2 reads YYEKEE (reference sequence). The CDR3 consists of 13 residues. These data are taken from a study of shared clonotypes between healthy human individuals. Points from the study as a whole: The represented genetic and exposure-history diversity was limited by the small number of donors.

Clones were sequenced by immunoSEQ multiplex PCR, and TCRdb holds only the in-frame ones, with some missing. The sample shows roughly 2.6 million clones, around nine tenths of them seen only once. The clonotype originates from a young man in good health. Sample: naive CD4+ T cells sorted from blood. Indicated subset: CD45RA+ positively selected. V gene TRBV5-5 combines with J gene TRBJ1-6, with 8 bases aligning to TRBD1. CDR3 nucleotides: TGTGCCAGCAGCCTGGACAGGGTTTCACCCCTCCACTTT. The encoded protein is CASSLDRVSPLHF.